This T cell receptor (beta chain) was observed in a study of CD8 T cells in Susac syndrome. Overall study context: Of the sequenced Susac syndrome patients, 5 or 6 had active disease and roughly eight were in remission.

RNA, at about 0.45 to 1 ug, was reverse transcribed with random hexamers. TCRdb used MiXCR to reprocess the immunoSEQ multiplex PCR reads, holding one entry per CDR3 protein. The sample holds 200,000 or so distinct CDR3 sequences, around 95% seen once. The specimen was CD4+ T cells from PBMCs. The receptor comes from a human donor with Susac syndrome.

CDR3 sequence (DNA): TGCAGTGCTCGCACCCCGGGACTCCTCCAAGAGACCCAGTACTTC. Translating it yields CSARTPGLLQETQYF. V is TRBV20-1 and J is TRBJ2-5; a possible D gene is TRBD2 (6 bases). Germline V lookup: CDR1 DFQATT, CDR2 SNEGSKA (reference sequence). The CDR3 length is 15 residues. The germline V and J ends were trimmed by 5 bases and 1 base, with 17 bases remaining between them.